One T cell receptor beta chain is described in this entry. This clonotype was seen ten or more times. This receptor's antigen is unknown. No much larger clone exists at a distance of one base, and base qualities are not known. Interpreted using the paper, the treatment or condition label stands for: live attenuated yellow fever vaccine strain. At every blood-draw timepoint, two biological replicates of bulk PBMCs were collected. A standard Ficoll-Paque protocol was used to isolate PBMCs from peripheral blood. TriZol was used to extract RNA from bulk PBMCs, CD4 and CD8 fractions, and dextramer-positive and dextramer-negative fractions. The data were obtained in a study of T cells after yellow fever vaccination (dated 2019 in TCRdb). A note on the overall study: The SMART-Seq v4 Ultra Low Input RNA kit was used to prepare libraries from fractions with low cell numbers. To track T-cell clones before and after primary and booster YFV17D yellow fever vaccination, bulk TCR alpha and beta repertoires were sequenced longitudinally. Bulk PBMC replicates and cell subsets were isolated from blood drawn at multiple timepoints before and after both primary and secondary immunization. Two healthy male donors, one aged 18 to 30 and one aged 30 to 40 years, were included in the cohort.

What the study reported, not specific to this receptor: A small fraction of clonotypes showed up in both the CD4 and CD8 compartments, probably as a result of convergent recombination. Because abundant contaminating clonotypes from the bulk population could be contained in FACS-sorted repertoires, computational filtering was required. The study included only two donors, which limits how far the findings can be generalized. Most clones expanded after primary vaccination (approximately 97% of CD4 and 70% to 90% of CD8) were re-detected after the booster, suggesting that broad memory maintenance occurred. The secondary T-cell response was weaker than the primary response but faster, peaking on day 5 instead of day 15.

Reads for this sample came from an Illumina NovaSeq 6000. TCR cDNA was made using 5'RACE template switching, a step that added a universal primer site and unique molecular identifiers. cDNA synthesis was primed from both the TCR alpha and TCR beta constant segments. Two PCR steps were used to amplify libraries, with sample barcodes and sequencing adapters being added in the second step. Sequencing of libraries was done on Illumina HiSeq 2500 (2x100 bp) or NovaSeq (2x150 bp). In the authors' own workflow: Reads were demultiplexed and collapsed into UMI consensus sequences with MIGEC, and V(D)J alignment was performed with MiXCR. Vaccine-responding clonotypes were identified with edgeR using replicate PBMC samples, with FDR below 0.01 and a log2 fold change above 5 up to day 15 being required. CD4 or CD8 identity was assigned to each bulk clonotype according to whether the clonotype was present at higher abundance in the sequenced CD4 repertoire or the sequenced CD8 repertoire. TCRdb reanalyzed the raw reads on its own, using fastp at Q25 for trimming and MiXCR for clone calling, and kept in-frame beta chains. Identical CDR3 protein sequences are pooled into one entry, listed with their most common genes and DNA. TCRdb's processing, not the authors' own work, is the source of the V and J calls. In this sample the table shows around 300,000 distinct CDR3 sequences, 3.5% to 4.5% of which occur a single time. The top ten constitute 15% to 20% of the sample.

Via the germline V gene (reference sequence), CDR1 is DFQATT and CDR2 SNEGSKA. The CDR3 covers 11 residues, taking in both the cysteine and the phenylalanine. Kept here is only the CDR3 DNA, which spans 33 bases and is read in frame from base 1. V is clipped by 3 bases and J by 7 bases, and the sequence between their germline boundaries is 9 bases long. This clonotype was sampled from a man aged 18 to 29 who received the YFV17D yellow fever vaccine. This receptor chain uses TRBV20-1 and TRBJ1-1, with no confidently assigned D gene. The sequenced sample was PBMCs, obtained 15 days after the yellow fever booster vaccination. The CDR3: CSASRAGEAFF. The bases are TGCAGTGCTAGTAGAGCCGGTGAAGCTTTCTTT.